Below are 26 T cell receptor beta chains sequenced from a single sample in a study of low-dose radiotherapy and immunotherapy resistance in tumors. Gene-specific TRAV and TRBV primers were used for first-strand cDNA, covering alpha and beta chains. A roughly 20-cycle PCR with a constant-region primer and V-primer adapter amplified TCRs. TCRdb re-derived calls from the reads in MiXCR, one entry per CDR3 protein. The repertoire holds roughly 8,700 distinct CDR3 sequences, with roughly two thirds as singletons. Source of these receptors: a human donor with advanced metastatic prostate, ovarian, gallbladder or colorectal cancer (not recorded which). This table probably holds off-target reads from a library built for another chain.

The genes are TRBV29-1 and TRBJ1-2, with D maybe TRBD1 (6 bases). V lost 3 bases to trimming and J lost 4 bases, with 18 bases between them. The length of the CDR3 is 15 residues. CDR1 and CDR2 (germline): SQVTM, ANQGSEA. CDR3 in DNA: TGCAGCGTTGAGGGGGCGGCAGGGGTGGGCTATGGCTACACCTTC. It translates to CSVEGAAGVGYGYTF.

V and J are TRBV18 and TRBJ2-7, with TRBD1 matching over 8 bases. Germline V gene data show CDR1 as KGHSH and CDR2 as LQKENI. Unmatched junction bases numbered 10, after V lost 6 bases and J lost 6 bases. The CDR3 length is 14 residues. The CDR3 DNA sequence: TGTGCCAGCTCGGACTACCGACAGGGGAGCGAGCAGTACTTC. Translated, it gives CASSDYRQGSEQYF.

The CDR3 region is CASSFRETDTQYF. The CDR3 DNA is TGTGCCAGCAGTTTTCGGGAGACAGATACGCAGTATTTT. The chain recombines TRBV28 with TRBJ2-3, with D possibly matching TRBD2 (6 bases). Germline values: CDR1 MDHEN, CDR2 SYDVKM. The CDR3 covers 13 residues. Between the trimmed V and J ends, which lost 3 bases and 3 bases, there was a span of 7 bases.

The chain uses TRBV7-9 and TRBJ1-5; D gene uncertain. V dropped 5 bases and J dropped 4 bases, with 9 bases sitting between them. Per the germline V gene, CDR1 is SEHNR and CDR2 is FQNEAQ (reference sequence). The CDR3 spans 13 residues. The CDR3 reads CASSPTGNQPQHF. The DNA of the CDR3 is TGTGCCAGCAGCCCGACTGGAAATCAGCCCCAGCATTTT.

The chain combines TRBV29-1 with TRBJ2-4; 8 bases are a match to TRBD1. This CDR3 contains 13 residues. Germline lookup yields CDR1 SQVTM and CDR2 ANQGSEA. With V trimmed by 7 bases and J by 4 bases, 6 bases remained unmatched. The CDR3 spells CSGGQGVKNIQYF. The CDR3 DNA reads as TGCAGCGGTGGACAGGGAGTTAAAAACATTCAGTACTTC.

This chain uses TRBV9 with TRBJ1-2; no clear D. Trimming shortened V by 0 bases and J by 3 bases, and 9 bases separated the two germline ends. The CDR3 has 14 amino acids. CDR1 is SGDLS, CDR2 YYNGEE, per germline. Written as DNA, the CDR3 is TGTGCCAGCAGCGTAGGTGGCGTTTACTATGGCTACACCTTC. Protein: CASSVGGVYYGYTF.

J is TRBJ2-3 and V is TRBV28, with TRBD1 matching over 7 bases. There are 14 residues in the CDR3. Germline trimming cut 6 bases from V and 5 bases from J; bases unmatched to any gene: 8. Germline V lookup: CDR1 MDHEN, CDR2 SYDVKM. DNA of the CDR3: TGTGCCAGCAGCCCGACAGGGCTAATAGATACGCAGTATTTT. The encoded protein is CASSPTGLIDTQYF.

For this clonotype: Germline and junction disagree at one end, which may indicate a read error. The chain employs TRBV13 and TRBJ1-6; no firm D call. From germline, CDR1 is PRHDT and CDR2 FYEKMQ (reference sequence). The CDR3 spans 13 residues. In DNA, the CDR3 is TGTGCAATGAGAGGCACCAATGCAGGCAAATCAACCTTT. Its translation: CAMRGTNAGKSTF. The full variable domain, rest sourced from reference TRBV13 and TRBJ1-6, is AAGVIQSPRHLIKEKRETATLKCYPIPRHDTVYWYQQGPGQDPQFLISFYEKMQSDKGSIPDRFSAQQFSDYHSELNMSSLELGDSALYFCAMRGTNAGKSTFGNGTRLTVT.

The chain couples TRBV6-1 to TRBJ2-3, with D possibly matching TRBD1 (5 bases). Trimming left V 3 bases short and J 1 base short, with 17 bases between. This CDR3 is built from 17 residues. The V gene's germline CDR1 is MNHNS and CDR2 SASEGT. The CDR3 region is CASSDPRGRAGTDTQYF. The CDR3, as DNA: TGTGCCAGCAGTGATCCCCGTGGCAGGGCGGGCACAGATACGCAGTATTTT.

The CDR3 spells CATSHLRVGTGELFF. CDR3 sequence (DNA): TGTGCCACCAGCCACCTAAGAGTGGGCACCGGGGAGCTGTTTTTT. The J gene is TRBJ2-2, the V gene TRBV24-1, with D hard to call. V was trimmed by 7 bases and J by 4 bases, leaving 15 bases between them. This CDR3 is built from 15 residues. Germline V CDR1 and CDR2: KGHDR, SFDVKD.

The chain carries TRBV10-3 and TRBJ2-5; 8 positions agree with TRBD2. With V trimmed by 10 bases and J by 0 bases, 16 bases remained unmatched. CDR3 length: 17 residues. Looked up from germline, CDR1 is ENHRY and CDR2 is SYGVKD. This CDR3 reads CANSNIVGGRYQETQYF. CDR3 DNA: TGTGCCAACTCTAATATCGTGGGCGGGAGGTACCAAGAGACCCAGTACTTC.

J is TRBJ1-1 and V is TRBV19; no reliable D call. This CDR3 contains 15 residues. V was clipped by 1 base and J by 0 bases, with 9 bases between them. Germline loops: CDR1 LNHDA, CDR2 SQIVND (reference sequence). CDR3 sequence reads: CASSIVSSMNTEAFF. Written as DNA, the CDR3 is TGTGCCAGTAGTATAGTCAGCTCCATGAACACTGAAGCTTTCTTT.

This clonotype was counted between two and nine times. V usage is TRBV4-1 and J usage is TRBJ2-1; the D is unclear. Germline V gene lookup returns CDR1 MGHRA and CDR2 YSYEKL. Trimming removed 2 bases at V and 8 bases at J, with 10 bases between. The CDR3 contains 13 residues. The CDR3 spells CASSQPPGDEQFF. The DNA of the CDR3 is TGCGCCAGCAGCCAACCCCCCGGCGATGAGCAGTTCTTC.

This chain connects TRBV20-1 to TRBJ2-6; a weak D match, TRBD2 (5 bases). Germline V gene sequence: CDR1 DFQATT, CDR2 SNEGSKA (reference sequence). With 5 bases removed from V and 2 bases from J, the gap between germline ends came to 10 bases. The CDR3 is 14 residues long. CDR3 region: CSARGWPGANVLTF. In nucleotides, the CDR3 is TGCAGTGCTCGAGGGTGGCCTGGGGCCAACGTCCTGACTTTC.

This clonotype was recorded once. The V and J genes are TRBV28 and TRBJ2-1; TRBD2 might be the D (5 bases). Germline lookup yields CDR1 MDHEN and CDR2 SYDVKM. This CDR3 contains 12 residues. Trimming removed 5 bases at V and 6 bases at J, with 8 bases between. Here the CDR3 reads CASSRGFNEQFF. The CDR3 DNA follows: TGTGCCAGCAGTCGGGGATTCAATGAGCAGTTCTTC.

This chain joins TRBV6-2 or TRBV6-3 and TRBJ2-3, with 15 bases fitting TRBD2. V was pared by 8 bases and J by 3 bases, with 3 bases of the junction left unmatched. Germline V gene lookup returns CDR1 MNHEY and CDR2 SVGEGT. This CDR3 has 15 residues. Here the CDR3 DNA reads TGTGCCAGCGTAGGGACTAGCGGGAGGACAGATACGCAGTATTTT. Translated: CASVGTSGRTDTQYF.

The J gene is TRBJ2-7, the V gene TRBV11-2; maybe TRBD1 (5 bases). From germline, CDR1 is SGHAT and CDR2 FQNNGV. V was pared by 1 base and J by 0 bases, with 10 bases between. The CDR3 has 15 residues. The CDR3 sequence is CASSLGSQGSYEQYF. The CDR3 nucleotides are TGTGCCAGCAGCTTAGGAAGTCAGGGCTCCTACGAGCAGTACTTC.

In this sample, this clonotype turned up once. The V gene is TRBV29-1, the J gene TRBJ2-3, with 10 bases matching TRBD2. Germline CDR1 and CDR2: SQVTM and ANQGSEA. V was clipped by 5 bases and J by 1 base; unmatched bases: 3. CDR3 length: 14 amino acids. The CDR3 loop reads CSVSGRGGTDTQYF. CDR3 DNA sequence: TGCAGCGTTAGCGGGAGGGGCGGCACAGATACGCAGTATTTT.

This clonotype showed up just a few times. This chain uses TRBV6-1 with TRBJ2-3; 13 bases are shared with TRBD2. Germline V gives CDR1 MNHNS, CDR2 SASEGT. The CDR3 has 15 amino acids. The V segment lost 4 bases and the J segment 7 bases; nucleotides outside the gene matches: 5. This CDR3 is CASSALAGGTNTQYF. The CDR3 DNA sequence: TGTGCCAGCAGTGCACTAGCGGGAGGGACAAATACGCAGTATTTT.

This clonotype has only one observation. CDR3 sequence (DNA): TGTGCCAGCAGCTCCCCGCCGGGGGAGGCCACGACACGGGAGCAGTACTTC. Translated, it gives CASSSPPGEATTREQYF. The rearrangement links TRBV5-4 to TRBJ2-7; tentatively, D is TRBD2 (6 bases). The CDR3 loop spans 17 amino acids. Germline CDR1 is SGHNT and CDR2 is YYREEE (reference sequence). Deletions cut 3 bases from V and 7 bases from J, with 26 bases between.

The chain recombines TRBV19 with TRBJ1-1; the D is unclear. The CDR3 is 14 residues long. Trimming removed 5 bases from V and 0 bases from J, with 10 bases in between. Germline V lookup: CDR1 LNHDA, CDR2 SQIVND (reference sequence). The CDR3 spells CASSPGNMNTEAFF. CDR3 nucleotides: TGTGCCAGTAGTCCAGGAAACATGAACACTGAAGCTTTCTTT.

J is TRBJ1-3 and V is TRBV5-1; no reliable D call. CDR1 and CDR2 from the germline V gene are SGHRS and YFSETQ. This CDR3 has 13 residues. Trimming left V 0 bases short and J 3 bases short, with 4 bases between. CDR3: CASSLAFGNTIYF. CDR3 in DNA: TGCGCCAGCAGCTTGGCTTTTGGAAACACCATATATTTT.

The chain uses TRBV5-4 and TRBJ1-2; 10 nucleotides agree with TRBD1. V shed 4 bases and J 4 bases; nucleotides not matched to a gene: 13. Germline-derived CDR1 and CDR2 are SGHNT and YYREEE (reference sequence). This CDR3 spans 17 amino acids. In DNA, the CDR3 is TGTGCCAGCAGCACCCCGGGACAGGGGAATCGAGGCTATGGCTACACCTTC. It translates to CASSTPGQGNRGYGYTF.

The chain recombines TRBV11-3 with TRBJ2-2; the D gene is possibly TRBD2 (7 bases). V was trimmed by 5 bases and J by 13 bases, leaving 23 bases between them. The CDR3 is made up of 15 amino acids. Germline values: CDR1 SGHNT, CDR2 YENEEA. The DNA of the CDR3 is TGTGCCAGCAGCGCCGGGGGGCGTGAGTACGGCCCGCTGTTTTTT. The encoded protein is CASSAGGREYGPLFF.

This clonotype came up a few times. This chain joins TRBV29-1 and TRBJ1-2, with no clear D. V was cut by 4 bases and J by 6 bases, with 9 bases left in between. CDR3 length equals 11 residues. Germline V CDR1 and CDR2: SQVTM, ANQGSEA. The CDR3 sequence: CSVGVGDGYTF. The CDR3 DNA reads as TGCAGCGTTGGGGTGGGAGATGGCTACACCTTC.

This clonotype was seen once. This chain joins TRBV20-1 and TRBJ1-6, with TRBD1 as a possible D gene (5 bases). From germline, CDR1 is DFQATT and CDR2 SNEGSKA (reference sequence). V lost 0 bases to trimming and J lost 6 bases, with 15 bases between them. The CDR3 totals 16 residues. CDR3 sequence (DNA): TGCAGTGCTAGAGACAGGGCTATTTTGTTTAATTCACCCCTCCACTTT. Translation: CSARDRAILFNSPLHF.